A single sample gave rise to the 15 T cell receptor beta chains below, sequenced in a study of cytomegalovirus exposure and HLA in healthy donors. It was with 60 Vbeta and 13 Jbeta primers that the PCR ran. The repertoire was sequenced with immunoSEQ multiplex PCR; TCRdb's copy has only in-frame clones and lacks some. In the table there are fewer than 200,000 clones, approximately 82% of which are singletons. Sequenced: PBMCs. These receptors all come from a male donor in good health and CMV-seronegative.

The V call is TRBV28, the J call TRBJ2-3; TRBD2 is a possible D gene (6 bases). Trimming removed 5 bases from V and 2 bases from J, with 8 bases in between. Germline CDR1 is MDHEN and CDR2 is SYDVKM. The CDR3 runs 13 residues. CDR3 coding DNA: TGTGCCAGCAGTCCGGGGGACACAGATACGCAGTATTTT. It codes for CASSPGDTDTQYF.

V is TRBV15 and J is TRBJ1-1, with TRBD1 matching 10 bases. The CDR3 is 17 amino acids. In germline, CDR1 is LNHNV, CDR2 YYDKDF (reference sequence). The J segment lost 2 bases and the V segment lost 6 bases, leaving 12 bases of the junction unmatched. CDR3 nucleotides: TGTGCCACCAGAGCCGGGGACAGGGGTACGCTTAACACTGAAGCTTTCTTT. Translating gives CATRAGDRGTLNTEAFF.

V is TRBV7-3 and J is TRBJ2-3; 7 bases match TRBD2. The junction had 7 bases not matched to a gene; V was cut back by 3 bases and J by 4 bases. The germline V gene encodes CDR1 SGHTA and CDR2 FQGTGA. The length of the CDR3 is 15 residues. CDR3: CASSFGRERADTQYF. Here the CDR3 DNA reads TGTGCCAGCAGCTTTGGGCGGGAGCGCGCAGATACGCAGTATTTT.

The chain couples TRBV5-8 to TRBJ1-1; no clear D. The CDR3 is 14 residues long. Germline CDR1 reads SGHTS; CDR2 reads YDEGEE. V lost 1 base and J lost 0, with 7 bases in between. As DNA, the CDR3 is TGTGCCAGCAGCTTGCAGAGGATGAACACTGAAGCTTTCTTT. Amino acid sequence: CASSLQRMNTEAFF.

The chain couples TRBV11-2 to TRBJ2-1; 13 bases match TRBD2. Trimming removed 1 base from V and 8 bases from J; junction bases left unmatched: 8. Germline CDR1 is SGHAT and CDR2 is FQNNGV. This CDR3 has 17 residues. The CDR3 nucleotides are TGTGCCAGCAGCTTAGTGGTACTAGCGGGGGGGGTCGATGAGCAGTTCTTC. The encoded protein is CASSLVVLAGGVDEQFF.

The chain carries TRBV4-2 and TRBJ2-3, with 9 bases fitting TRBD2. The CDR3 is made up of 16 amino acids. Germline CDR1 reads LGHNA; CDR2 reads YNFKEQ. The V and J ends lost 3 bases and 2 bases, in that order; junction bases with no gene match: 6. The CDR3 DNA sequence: TGTGCCAGCAGCCAGTTAGCGGGGGAGCTCACAGATACGCAGTATTTT. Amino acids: CASSQLAGELTDTQYF.

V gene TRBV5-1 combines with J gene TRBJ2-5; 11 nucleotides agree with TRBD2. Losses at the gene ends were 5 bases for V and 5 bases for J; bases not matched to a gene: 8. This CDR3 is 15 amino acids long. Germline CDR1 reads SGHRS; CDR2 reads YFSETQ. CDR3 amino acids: CASRKGTSGKETQYF. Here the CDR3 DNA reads TGCGCCAGCAGAAAAGGGACTAGCGGCAAGGAGACCCAGTACTTC.

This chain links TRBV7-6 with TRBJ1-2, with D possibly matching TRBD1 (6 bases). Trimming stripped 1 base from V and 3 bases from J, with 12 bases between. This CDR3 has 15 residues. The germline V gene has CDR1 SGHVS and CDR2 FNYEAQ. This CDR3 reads CASSLGQGLDYGYTF. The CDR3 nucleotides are TGTGCCAGCAGCTTAGGCCAGGGGTTGGACTATGGCTACACCTTC.

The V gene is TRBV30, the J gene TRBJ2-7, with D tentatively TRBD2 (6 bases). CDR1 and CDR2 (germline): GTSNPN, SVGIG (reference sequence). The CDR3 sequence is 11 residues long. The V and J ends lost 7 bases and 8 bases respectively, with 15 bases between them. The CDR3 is CASGDRFKQYF. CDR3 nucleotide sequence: TGTGCCTCGGGGGACCGATTCAAGCAGTACTTC.

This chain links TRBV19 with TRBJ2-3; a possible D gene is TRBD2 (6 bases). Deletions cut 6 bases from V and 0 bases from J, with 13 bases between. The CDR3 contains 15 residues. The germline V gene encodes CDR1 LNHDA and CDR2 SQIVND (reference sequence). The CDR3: CASSLHSGSTDTQYF. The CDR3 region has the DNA TGTGCCAGTAGCCTGCATAGCGGTAGCACAGATACGCAGTATTTT.

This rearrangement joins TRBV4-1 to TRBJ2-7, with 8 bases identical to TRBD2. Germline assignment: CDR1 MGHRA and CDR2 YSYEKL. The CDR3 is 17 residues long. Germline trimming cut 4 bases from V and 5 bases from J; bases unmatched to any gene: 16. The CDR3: CASSRIALGLARDEQYF. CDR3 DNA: TGCGCCAGCAGCCGGATCGCACTCGGACTAGCTCGCGACGAGCAGTACTTC.

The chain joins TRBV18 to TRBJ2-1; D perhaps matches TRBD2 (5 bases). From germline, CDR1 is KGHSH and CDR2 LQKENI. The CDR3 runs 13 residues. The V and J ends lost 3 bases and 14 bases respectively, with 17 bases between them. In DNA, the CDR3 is TGTGCCAGCTCACCTGGACTCATGATCGGTGAGTTCTTC. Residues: CASSPGLMIGEFF. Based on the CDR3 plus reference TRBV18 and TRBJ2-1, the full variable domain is NAGVMQNPRHLVRRRGQEARLRCSPMKGHSHVYWYRQLPEEGLKFMVYLQKENIIDESGMPKERFSAEFPKEGPSILRIQQVVRGDSAAYFCASSPGLMIGEFFGPGTRLTVL.

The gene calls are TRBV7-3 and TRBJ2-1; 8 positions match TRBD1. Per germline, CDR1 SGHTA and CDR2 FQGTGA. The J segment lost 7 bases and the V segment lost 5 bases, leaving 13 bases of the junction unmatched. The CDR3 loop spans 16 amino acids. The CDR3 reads CASSIYPGQGGNEQFF. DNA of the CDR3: TGTGCCAGCAGCATTTACCCCGGACAGGGTGGAAATGAGCAGTTCTTC.

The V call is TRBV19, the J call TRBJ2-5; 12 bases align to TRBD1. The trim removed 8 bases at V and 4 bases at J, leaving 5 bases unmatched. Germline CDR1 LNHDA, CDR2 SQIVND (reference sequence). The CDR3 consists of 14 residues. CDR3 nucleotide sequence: TGTGCCAGTTCCCGGGACAGGGGGCGAGAGACCCAGTACTTC. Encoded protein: CASSRDRGRETQYF.

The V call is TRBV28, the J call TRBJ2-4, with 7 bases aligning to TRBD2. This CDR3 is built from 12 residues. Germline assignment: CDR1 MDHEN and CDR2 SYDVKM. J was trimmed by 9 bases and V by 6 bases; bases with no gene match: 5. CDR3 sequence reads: CASRATSSIQYF. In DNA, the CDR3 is TGTGCCAGCAGAGCGACTAGCTCCATTCAGTACTTC.